A selection of T cell receptor beta chains follows, all from one sample in a study of tumor-infiltrating lymphocytes in primary liver carcinoma. Each CDR3 protein gets one entry after TCRdb re-called the multiplex PCR reads with MiXCR. The repertoire includes about 100,000 distinct CDR3 sequences, roughly 69% of them detected once, and just over 9.5% sits in the top ten. Sequencing was done on a sample of liver tumor tissue from sampling region 5. The receptors shown here come from an older woman with primary liver carcinoma and hepatitis B virus infection. CDR3s include the opening cysteine and the closing phenylalanine or tryptophan. The D gene is left open where the match is weak. Only part of the rows carry a size: once, few, many, or a class if the clone is expanded.

V	size	J	D	CDR3	DNA
TRBV11-2	.	TRBJ2-7	.	CASSLRPSAYEQYF	TGTGCCAGCAGCTTACGGCCTTCTGCCTACGAGCAGTACTTC
TRBV28	.	TRBJ2-4	.	CASSLGAAKNIQYF	TGTGCCAGCAGTTTAGGGGCGGCCAAAAACATTCAGTATTTC
TRBV7-8	.	TRBJ1-5	.	CGSSSLAGTCNQPQHF	TGTGGCAGCAGCTCGTTGGCGGGGACGTGCAATCAGCCCCAGCATTTT
TRBV4-1	.	TRBJ2-3	.	CASSQGLPGTSTDSQYF	TGCGCCAGCAGCCAAGGTTTGCCGGGAACTAGCACTGATTCGCAGTATTTT
TRBV6-1	.	TRBJ1-5	.	CTSSRDGSNSNQTQHF	TGTACCAGCAGTAGGGATGGGTCGAATAGCAATCAGACCCAGCATTTT
TRBV20-1	.	TRBJ2-5	TRBD2	CSARVAGGRETQYF	TGCAGTGCTAGAGTTGCGGGAGGGCGGGAGACCCAGTACTTC
TRBV6-5	.	TRBJ2-1	TRBD2	CVSRRGTSEYNEQFF	TGTGTGAGCCGTCGGGGGACTAGCGAGTACAATGAGCAGTTCTTC
TRBV6-6	many	TRBJ2-7	TRBD1	CASSSGGEQYF	TGTGCCAGCAGTTCAGGGGGCGAGCAGTACTTC
TRBV11-2	medium-sized	TRBJ1-3	.	CASTSPNRNTIYF	TGTGCCAGCACCAGCCCAAATCGGAACACCATATATTTT
TRBV10-2	.	TRBJ2-1	TRBD2	CANSESSTSGAYNEQFF	TGCGCCAACAGTGAGTCTTCGACTAGCGGTGCATACAATGAGCAGTTCTTC
TRBV11-2	.	TRBJ2-1	TRBD2	CASSLGLAGDYNEQSF	TGTGCCAGTAGCCTCGGGCTAGCGGGCGATTACAATGAGCAGTCCTTC
TRBV5-1	many	TRBJ2-5	TRBD1	CASSSTGGRGETQYF	TGCGCCAGCAGCTCAACAGGGGGCAGGGGAGAGACCCAGTACTTC
TRBV20-1	.	TRBJ2-3	TRBD2	CSADLAGGKDTQYF	TGCAGTGCTGACCTAGCGGGAGGCAAAGATACGCAGTATTTT
TRBV5-6	.	TRBJ2-3	TRBD1	CANSRYRGPADTQCF	TGTGCCAACAGCCGATACAGGGGGCCGGCAGATACGCAGTGTTTT
TRBV4-2	once	TRBJ2-7	.	CASGQDFGGLTYERYF	TGTGCCAGCGGCCAAGATTTCGGGGGCCTTACCTACGAGCGGTACTTC
TRBV11-2	.	TRBJ2-5	TRBD2	CASTCSRGSGRETRYF	TGTGCCAGCACCTGCTCCCGTGGTAGCGGGAGAGAGACCCGGTACTTC
TRBV28	many	TRBJ2-3	.	CASSPEWDTQYF	TGTGCCAGCAGTCCAGAGTGGGATACGCAGTATTTT
TRBV6-6	.	TRBJ1-2	.	CPSSYYPGYTF	TGTCCCAGCAGTTACTACCCGGGTTACACCTTC
TRBV7-9	few	TRBJ2-5	.	CASSSKTIQETQYF	TGTGCCAGCAGCTCAAAGACTATACAAGAGACCCAGTACTTC
TRBV11-3	.	TRBJ2-1	TRBD2	CVSSLGTSGEPEQFF	TGTGTCAGCAGCTTAGGAACTAGCGGGGAGCCTGAGCAGTTCTTC
TRBV28	many	TRBJ2-7	.	CASRSGEPSYEQYF	TGTGCCAGCAGATCGGGAGAGCCATCCTACGAGCAGTACTTC
TRBV29-1	.	TRBJ1-1	.	CIVERQGGLGEALF	TGCATCGTTGAACGGCAAGGGGGGCTGGGTGAAGCTTTATTT
TRBV5-1	many	TRBJ2-2	.	CASRITNTGELFF	TGCGCCAGCAGAATCACGAACACCGGGGAGCTGTTTTTT
TRBV11-2	.	TRBJ2-7	TRBD2	CASSYSTERDYEQYF	TGTGCCAGCAGCTACTCGACAGAGCGGGACTACGAGCAGTACTTC
TRBV20-1	.	TRBJ1-1	.	CSASQLPVNTEAFF	TGCAGTGCTAGTCAGCTTCCTGTGAACACTGAAGCTTTCTTT
TRBV29-1	once	TRBJ2-1	TRBD2	CSVHAASGTSRKCAQFF	TGTAGCGTCCACGCGGCTAGCGGGACGTCCCGGAAGTGTGCGCAGTTCTTC
TRBV6-1	.	TRBJ1-5	.	CVRSDRQYSNQPQHF	TGTGTCAGAAGTGACAGACAGTATAGCAATCAGCCCCAGCATTTT
TRBV29-1	.	TRBJ2-1	TRBD2	CNAESGTSANGQFF	TGCAACGCCGAATCCGGGACTAGCGCCAATGGGCAGTTCTTC
TRBV29-1	.	TRBJ2-2	.	CSVTGHSCGELLF	TGTAGCGTCACGGGGCACTCGTGCGGGGAGCTGCTTTTT
TRBV6-5	.	TRBJ2-2	.	CASRVPTGTGELFF	TGTGCCAGTAGGGTCCCTACAGGGACCGGGGAGCTGTTTTTT
TRBV12-3/TRBV12-4	.	TRBJ2-7	TRBD1	CASSQIQGAAYYF	TGTGCCAGCAGCCAGATACAGGGGGCTGCGTACTACTTC
TRBV11-2	.	TRBJ2-1	.	CASNLEMEMPYYEQFF	TGTGCCAGCAACTTAGAAATGGAAATGCCCTACTATGAGCAGTTCTTC
TRBV7-9	few	TRBJ2-7	TRBD2	CASSSNTGLVTYEQYF	TGTGCCAGCAGCTCCAACACGGGACTAGTAACATATGAGCAGTACTTC
TRBV19	.	TRBJ2-7	TRBD2	CASANGGGLSYEQYF	TGTGCCAGCGCTAACGGGGGGGGGCTGTCCTACGAGCAGTACTTC
TRBV2	.	TRBJ1-6	TRBD1	CARQGADNSPLHF	TGTGCCAGACAGGGGGCCGATAATTCACCCCTCCACTTT
TRBV10-3	.	TRBJ1-6	.	CAIRESRGLNSPLHF	TGTGCCATCAGAGAGTCGAGAGGCCTTAATTCACCCCTCCACTTT
TRBV2	.	TRBJ1-1	.	CASSEGGLVNTEAFF	TGTGCCAGCAGTGAAGGAGGACTGGTGAACACTGAAGCTTTCTTT
TRBV29-1	.	TRBJ1-2	.	CRGAQGHYGYTF	TGCAGGGGCGCTCAGGGACATTATGGCTACACCTTC
TRBV21-1	.	TRBJ2-1	.	CASSKAGVPPNEQFF	TGTGCCAGCAGCAAAGCTGGGGTGCCCCCCAATGAGCAGTTCTTC
TRBV6-5	many	TRBJ1-1	.	CASSAGPRGNTEAFF	TGTGCCAGCAGCGCCGGGCCCAGGGGGAACACTGAAGCTTTCTTT